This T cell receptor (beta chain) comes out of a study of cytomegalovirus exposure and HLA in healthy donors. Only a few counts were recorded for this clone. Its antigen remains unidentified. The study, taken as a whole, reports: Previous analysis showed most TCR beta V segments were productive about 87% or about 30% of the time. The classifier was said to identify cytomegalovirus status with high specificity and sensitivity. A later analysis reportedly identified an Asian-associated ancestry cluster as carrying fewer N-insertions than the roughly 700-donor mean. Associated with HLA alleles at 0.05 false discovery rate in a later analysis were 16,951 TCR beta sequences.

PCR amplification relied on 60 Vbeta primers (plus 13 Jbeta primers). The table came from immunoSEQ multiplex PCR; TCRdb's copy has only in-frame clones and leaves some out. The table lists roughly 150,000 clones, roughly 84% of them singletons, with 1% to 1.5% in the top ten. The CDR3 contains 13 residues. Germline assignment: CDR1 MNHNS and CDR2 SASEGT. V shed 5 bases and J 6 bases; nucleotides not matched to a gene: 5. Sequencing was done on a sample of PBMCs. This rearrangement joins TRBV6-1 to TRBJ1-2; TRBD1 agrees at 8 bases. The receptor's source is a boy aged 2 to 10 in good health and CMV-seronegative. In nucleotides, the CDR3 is TGTGCCAGCAGTTTTACAGGGGGAAATGGCTACACCTTC. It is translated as CASSFTGGNGYTF.